The source of this T cell receptor beta chain is a study of T cell repertoires in cytomegalovirus infection. At the level of the study: Both recently identified HLA-C-restricted and well-studied HLA-B-restricted CMV epitopes were used in the study. Study-wide results and caveats: Dominating the ex vivo response were TCR beta clonotypes that were CMV-specific and HLA-C-restricted.

The CDR3 consists of 16 residues. The V end was cut by 1 base, the J end by 3 bases, with 13 bases between. Per the germline V gene, CDR1 is SGHTS and CDR2 is YDEGEE. As regards this clonotype: The antigen remains unidentified.

TCRdb re-called the reads with MiXCR, one entry per CDR3 protein. The data show fewer than 950,000 distinct CDR3 sequences, around a third seen once. V usage is TRBV5-8 and J usage is TRBJ2-2, with D perhaps TRBD1 (6 bases). The sample in question was cultured CD8+ T cells from PBMCs, obtained from culture after CMV antigen stimulation. The source of this sequence is a human donor in good health (CMV status not recorded). Some clones in this sample may be carry-over from other donors' samples. The CDR3 loop is CASSLPYRADTGELFF. The DNA for the CDR3 is TGTGCCAGCAGCTTGCCATACAGGGCTGACACCGGGGAGCTGTTTTTT. The entire variable domain, with the rest obtained from reference TRBV5-8 and TRBJ2-2, is as follows: EAGVTQSPTHLIKTRGQQATLRCSPISGHTSVYWYQQALGLGLQFLLWYDEGEERNRGNFPPRFSGRQFPNYSSELNVNALELEDSALYLCASSLPYRADTGELFFGEGSRLTVL.